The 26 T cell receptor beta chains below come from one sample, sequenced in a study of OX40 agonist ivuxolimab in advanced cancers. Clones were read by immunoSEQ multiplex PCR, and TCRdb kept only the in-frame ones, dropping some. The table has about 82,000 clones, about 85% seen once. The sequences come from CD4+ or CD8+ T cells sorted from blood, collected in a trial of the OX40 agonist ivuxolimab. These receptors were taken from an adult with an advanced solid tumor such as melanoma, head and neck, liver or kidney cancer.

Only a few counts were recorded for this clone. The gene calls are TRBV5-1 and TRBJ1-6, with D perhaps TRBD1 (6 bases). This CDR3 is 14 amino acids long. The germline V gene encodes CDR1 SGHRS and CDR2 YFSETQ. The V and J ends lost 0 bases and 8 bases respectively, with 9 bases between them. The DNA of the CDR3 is TGCGCCAGCAGCTTGGCATACAGGGATTCACCCCTCCACTTT. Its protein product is CASSLAYRDSPLHF.

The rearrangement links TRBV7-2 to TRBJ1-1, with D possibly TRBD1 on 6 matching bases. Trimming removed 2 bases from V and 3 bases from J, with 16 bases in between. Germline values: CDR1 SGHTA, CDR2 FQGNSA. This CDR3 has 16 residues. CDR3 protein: CASSLRGAGSDTEAFF. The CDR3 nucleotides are TGTGCCAGCAGCTTAAGGGGGGCAGGGTCAGACACTGAAGCTTTCTTT.

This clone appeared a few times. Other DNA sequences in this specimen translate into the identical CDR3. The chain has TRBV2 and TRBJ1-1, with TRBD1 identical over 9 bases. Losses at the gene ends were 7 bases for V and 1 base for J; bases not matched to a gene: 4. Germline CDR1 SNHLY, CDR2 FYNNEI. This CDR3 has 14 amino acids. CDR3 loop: CASNRGQGNTEAFF. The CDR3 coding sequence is TGTGCCAGCAATAGGGGACAGGGGAACACTGAAGCTTTCTTT.

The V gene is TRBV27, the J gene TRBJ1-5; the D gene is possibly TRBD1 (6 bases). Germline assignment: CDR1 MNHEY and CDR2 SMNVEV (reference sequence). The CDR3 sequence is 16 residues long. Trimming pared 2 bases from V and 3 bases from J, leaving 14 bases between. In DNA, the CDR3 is TGTGCCAGCAGTTTAAGGGGGGGGGTACACAATCAGCCCCAGCATTTT. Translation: CASSLRGGVHNQPQHF.

CDR3 nucleotide sequence: TGTGCCAGCAGCTCACTAGCGGGGTTTCCCTCCTACGAGCAGTACTTC. As protein: CASSSLAGFPSYEQYF. V is TRBV7-2 and J is TRBJ2-7; TRBD2 agrees at 10 bases. This CDR3 is built from 16 residues. Germline assignment: CDR1 SGHTA and CDR2 FQGNSA. The V segment lost 4 bases and the J segment 0 bases; nucleotides outside the gene matches: 6.

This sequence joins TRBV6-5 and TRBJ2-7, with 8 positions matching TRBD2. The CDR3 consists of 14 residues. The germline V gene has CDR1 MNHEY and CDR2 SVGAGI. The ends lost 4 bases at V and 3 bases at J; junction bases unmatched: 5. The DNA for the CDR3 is TGTGCCAGCAGTTCAGCGGGGGCCCTCTACGAGCAGTACGTC. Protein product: CASSSAGALYEQYV.

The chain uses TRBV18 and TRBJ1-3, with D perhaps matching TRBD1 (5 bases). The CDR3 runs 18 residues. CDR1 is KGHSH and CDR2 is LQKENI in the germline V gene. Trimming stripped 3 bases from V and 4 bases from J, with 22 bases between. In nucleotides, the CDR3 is TGTGCCAGCTCACCCGTCGTAATGGGGGACCTCGGAGGAAACACCATATATTTT. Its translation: CASSPVVMGDLGGNTIYF.

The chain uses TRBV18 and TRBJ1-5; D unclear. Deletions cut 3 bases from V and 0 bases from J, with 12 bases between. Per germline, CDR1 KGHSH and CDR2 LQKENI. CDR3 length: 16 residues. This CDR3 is CASSPSTVNSNQPQHF. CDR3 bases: TGTGCCAGCTCACCTTCGACTGTGAATAGCAATCAGCCCCAGCATTTT.

CDR3 loop: CASSPSETGHEQFF. The CDR3 DNA sequence: TGTGCCAGCTCACCCTCCGAAACAGGGCACGAGCAGTTCTTC. The chain employs TRBV18 and TRBJ2-1; tentatively, D is TRBD1 (6 bases). This CDR3 is 14 amino acids long. V lost 3 bases and J 10 bases, leaving 16 bases between the germline ends. Germline values: CDR1 KGHSH, CDR2 LQKENI. Complete variable domain (other parts from reference TRBV18 and TRBJ2-1): NAGVMQNPRHLVRRRGQEARLRCSPMKGHSHVYWYRQLPEEGLKFMVYLQKENIIDESGMPKERFSAEFPKEGPSILRIQQVVRGDSAAYFCASSPSETGHEQFFGPGTRLTVL.

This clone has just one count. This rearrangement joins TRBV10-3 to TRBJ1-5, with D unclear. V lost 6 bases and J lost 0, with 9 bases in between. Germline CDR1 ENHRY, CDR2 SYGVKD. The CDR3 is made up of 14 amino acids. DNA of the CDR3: TGTGCCATCAGAGGAGACTATAGCAATCAGCCCCAGCATTTT. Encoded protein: CAIRGDYSNQPQHF.

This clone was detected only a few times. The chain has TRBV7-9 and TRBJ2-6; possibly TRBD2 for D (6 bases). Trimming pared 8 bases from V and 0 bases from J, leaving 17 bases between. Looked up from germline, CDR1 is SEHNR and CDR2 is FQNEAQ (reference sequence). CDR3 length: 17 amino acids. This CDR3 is CASPTRDSNSGANVLTF. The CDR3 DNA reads TGTGCCAGCCCCACCCGGGACTCAAACTCTGGGGCCAACGTCCTGACTTTC.

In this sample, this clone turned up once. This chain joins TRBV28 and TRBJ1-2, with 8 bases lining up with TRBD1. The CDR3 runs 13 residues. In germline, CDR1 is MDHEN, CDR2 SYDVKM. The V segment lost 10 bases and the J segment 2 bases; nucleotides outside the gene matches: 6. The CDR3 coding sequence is TGTGCCATCCAGGGGGCTGAGAACTATGGCTACACCTTC. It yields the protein CAIQGAENYGYTF.

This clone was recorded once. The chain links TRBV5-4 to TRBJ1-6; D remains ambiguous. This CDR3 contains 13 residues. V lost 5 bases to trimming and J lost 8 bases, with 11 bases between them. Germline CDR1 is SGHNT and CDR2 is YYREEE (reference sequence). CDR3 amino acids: CASRLEPDSPLHF. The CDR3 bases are TGTGCCAGCAGACTCGAACCAGATTCACCCCTCCACTTT.

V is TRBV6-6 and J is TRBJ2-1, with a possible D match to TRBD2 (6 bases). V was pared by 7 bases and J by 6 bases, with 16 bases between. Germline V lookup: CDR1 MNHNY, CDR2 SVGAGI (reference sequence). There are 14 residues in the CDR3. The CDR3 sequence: CASTGGGGFNEQFF. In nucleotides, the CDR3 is TGTGCCAGCACAGGTGGTGGGGGGTTCAATGAGCAGTTCTTC.

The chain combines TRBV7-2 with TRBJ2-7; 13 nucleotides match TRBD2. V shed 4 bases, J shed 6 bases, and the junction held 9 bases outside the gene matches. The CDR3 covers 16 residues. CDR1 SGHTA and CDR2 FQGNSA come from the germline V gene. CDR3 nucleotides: TGTGCCAGCAGCTACACTAGCGGGGGGGCGGTAGGCGAGCAGTACTTC. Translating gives CASSYTSGGAVGEQYF. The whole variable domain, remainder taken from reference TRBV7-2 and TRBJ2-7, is GAGVSQSPSNKVTEKGKDVELRCDPISGHTALYWYRQSLGQGLEFLIYFQGNSAPDKSGLPSDRFSAERTGGSVSTLTIQRTQQEDSAVYLCASSYTSGGAVGEQYFGPGTRLTVT.

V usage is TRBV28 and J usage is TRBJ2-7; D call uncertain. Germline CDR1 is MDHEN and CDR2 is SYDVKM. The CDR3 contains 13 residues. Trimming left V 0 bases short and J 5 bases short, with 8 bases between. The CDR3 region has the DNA TGTGCCAGCAGTTTATGGGGCCCTAACGAGCAGTACGTC. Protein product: CASSLWGPNEQYV.

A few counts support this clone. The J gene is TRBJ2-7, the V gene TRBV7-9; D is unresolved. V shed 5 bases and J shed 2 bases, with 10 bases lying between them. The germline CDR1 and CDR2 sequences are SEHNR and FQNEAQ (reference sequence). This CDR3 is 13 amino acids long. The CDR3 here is CASSATIPYEQYF. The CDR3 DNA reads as TGTGCCAGCAGCGCGACAATTCCCTACGAGCAGTACTTC.

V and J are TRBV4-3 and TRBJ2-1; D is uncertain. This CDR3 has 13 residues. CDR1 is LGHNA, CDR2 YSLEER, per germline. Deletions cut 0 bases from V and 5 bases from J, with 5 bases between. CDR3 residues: CASSQDVDNEQFF. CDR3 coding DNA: TGCGCCAGCAGCCAAGATGTGGACAATGAGCAGTTCTTC.

CDR3 in amino acids: CASSPGLDEKLFF. The CDR3 DNA sequence: TGTGCCAGCTCACCGGGACTGGATGAAAAACTGTTTTTT. The rearrangement joins TRBV18 to TRBJ1-4; a weak D match, TRBD1 (5 bases). Germline CDR1 is KGHSH and CDR2 is LQKENI. V was clipped by 3 bases and J by 6 bases, with 8 bases between them. CDR3 length: 13 amino acids.

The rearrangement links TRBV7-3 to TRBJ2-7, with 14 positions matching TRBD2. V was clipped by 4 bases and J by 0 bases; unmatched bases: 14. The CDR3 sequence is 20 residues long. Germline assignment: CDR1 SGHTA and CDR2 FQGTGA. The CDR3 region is CASSSLGRTSGRSNSYEQYF. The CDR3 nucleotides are TGTGCCAGCAGCTCCCTCGGAAGGACTAGCGGGAGGTCTAACTCCTACGAGCAGTACTTC.

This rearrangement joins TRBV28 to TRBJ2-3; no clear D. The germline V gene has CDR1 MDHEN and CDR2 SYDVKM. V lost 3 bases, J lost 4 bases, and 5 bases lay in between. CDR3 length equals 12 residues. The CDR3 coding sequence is TGTGCCAGCAGTTTTGGACCAGATACGCAGTATTTT. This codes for CASSFGPDTQYF.

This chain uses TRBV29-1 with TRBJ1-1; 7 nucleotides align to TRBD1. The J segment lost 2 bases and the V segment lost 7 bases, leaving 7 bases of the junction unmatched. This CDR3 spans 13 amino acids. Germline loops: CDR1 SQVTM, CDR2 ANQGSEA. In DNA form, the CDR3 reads TGCAGCGCATTAACAGGGGTTAACACTGAAGCTTTCTTT. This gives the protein CSALTGVNTEAFF.

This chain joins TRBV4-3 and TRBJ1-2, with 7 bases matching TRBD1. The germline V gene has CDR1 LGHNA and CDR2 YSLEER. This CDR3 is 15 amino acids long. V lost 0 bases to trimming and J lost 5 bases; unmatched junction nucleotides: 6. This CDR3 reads CASSQDGRQGYGYTF. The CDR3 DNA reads TGCGCCAGCAGCCAAGACGGTCGACAGGGTTATGGCTACACCTTC.

CDR3 sequence: CASSYLAGGSTDTQYF. The CDR3 DNA reads TGTGCCAGCAGTTATCTAGCGGGGGGTAGCACAGATACGCAGTATTTT. This sequence joins TRBV5-4 and TRBJ2-3; 11 nucleotides line up with TRBD2. Looked up from germline, CDR1 is SGHNT and CDR2 is YYREEE (reference sequence). This CDR3 is built from 16 residues. Unmatched junction bases numbered 5, after V lost 5 bases and J lost 0 bases.

The CDR3: CASRFNGEYNEQFF. The CDR3 coding sequence is TGTGCCAGCAGATTTAATGGAGAGTACAATGAGCAGTTCTTC. V is TRBV27 and J is TRBJ2-1, with D hard to call. Per germline, CDR1 MNHEY and CDR2 SMNVEV (reference sequence). With 6 bases removed from V and 4 bases from J, the gap between germline ends came to 13 bases. CDR3 length: 14 amino acids.

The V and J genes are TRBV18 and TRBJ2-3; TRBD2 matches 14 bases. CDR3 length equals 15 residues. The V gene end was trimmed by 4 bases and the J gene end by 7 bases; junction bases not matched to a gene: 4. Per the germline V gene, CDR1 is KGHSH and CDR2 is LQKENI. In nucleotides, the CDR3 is TGTGCCAGCTCACTGACTAGCGGGGGGGGCCATACGCAGTATTTT. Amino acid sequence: CASSLTSGGGHTQYF. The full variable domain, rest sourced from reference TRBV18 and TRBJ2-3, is NAGVMQNPRHLVRRRGQEARLRCSPMKGHSHVYWYRQLPEEGLKFMVYLQKENIIDESGMPKERFSAEFPKEGPSILRIQQVVRGDSAAYFCASSLTSGGGHTQYFGPGTRLTVL.